These 16 T cell receptor beta chains were all obtained from the same sample, sequenced in a study of shared clonotypes between healthy human individuals. Assay: immunoSEQ multiplex PCR; the TCRdb copy retains only in-frame clones and omits some. The sample carries a few million clones, more than 80% recorded once. Specimen: naive CD4+ T cells sorted from blood. Documented subset: CD45RA+ positively selected. These receptors were collected from a young man in good health.

This clone was seen more than once but under ten times. The CDR3 is CASSFPRSPLHF. In nucleotides, the CDR3 is TGTGCCAGCAGCTTCCCCCGTTCACCCCTCCACTTT. V usage is TRBV5-6 and J usage is TRBJ1-6; D is uncertain. The CDR3 loop spans 12 amino acids. Germline V lookup: CDR1 SGHDT, CDR2 YYEEEE. V was shortened by 2 bases and J by 9 bases, with 6 bases between the two germline ends. The variable domain in full, with the rest retrieved from reference TRBV5-6 and TRBJ1-6, is DAGVTQSPTHLIKTRGQQVTLRCSPKSGHDTVSWYQQALGQGPQFIFQYYEEEERQRGNFPDRFSGHQFPNYSSELNVNALLLGDSALYLCASSFPRSPLHFGNGTRLTVT.

The chain joins TRBV2 to TRBJ1-5; the D gene is possibly TRBD1 (6 bases). This CDR3 has 13 amino acids. The V gene lost 7 bases and the J gene lost 6 bases, with 13 bases spanning the gap. Germline CDR1 is SNHLY and CDR2 is FYNNEI. CDR3 protein: CASTGQMSQPQHF. In DNA, the CDR3 is TGTGCCAGCACTGGACAGATGAGTCAGCCCCAGCATTTT.

This clone was seen a single time. This chain joins TRBV27 and TRBJ1-1; D might be TRBD1 (6 bases). The CDR3 has 13 amino acids. Per the germline V gene, CDR1 is MNHEY and CDR2 is SMNVEV (reference sequence). Trimming took 6 bases from V and 9 from J, leaving 17 bases between them. The CDR3 protein is CASRETGKIKAFF. CDR3 DNA sequence: TGTGCCAGCAGGGAAACAGGGAAAATTAAAGCTTTCTTT.

The V call is TRBV6-4, the J call TRBJ2-7; D perhaps matches TRBD1 (5 bases). V dropped 4 bases and J dropped 3 bases, with 10 bases sitting between them. The germline CDR1 and CDR2 sequences are MRHNA and SNTAGT. The CDR3 contains 13 residues. The CDR3 nucleotides are TGTGCCAGCAGTGTACAGGAAGGCTACGAGCAGTACTTC. Protein: CASSVQEGYEQYF.

This clone showed up just once. Other DNA sequences from this sample encode an identical CDR3 as well. This chain links TRBV19 with TRBJ2-5, with 11 bases lining up with TRBD2. The length of the CDR3 is 14 residues. Germline lookup yields CDR1 LNHDA and CDR2 SQIVND (reference sequence). The V segment lost 5 bases and the J segment 1 base; nucleotides outside the gene matches: 0. CDR3: CASSLAGGQETQYF. CDR3 nucleotide sequence: TGTGCCAGTAGTCTAGCGGGAGGCCAAGAGACCCAGTACTTC.

This clone was seen a few times. J is TRBJ1-2 and V is TRBV9; TRBD1 matches 7 bases. The germline V gene encodes CDR1 SGDLS and CDR2 YYNGEE. The CDR3 has 15 amino acids. The V and J ends lost 0 bases and 4 bases, in that order; junction bases with no gene match: 6. CDR3 amino acids: CASSVGDSEIYGYTF. CDR3 in DNA: TGTGCCAGCAGCGTAGGGGACAGCGAGATCTATGGCTACACCTTC. Full variable domain (rest looked up from reference TRBV9 and TRBJ1-2): DSGVTQTPKHLITATGQRVTLRCSPRSGDLSVYWYQQSLDQGLQFLIQYYNGEERAKGNILERFSAQQFPDLHSELNLSSLELGDSALYFCASSVGDSEIYGYTFGSGTRLTVV.

The V gene is TRBV6-5, the J gene TRBJ2-7, with 7 bases identical to TRBD1. The CDR3 covers 15 residues. Looked up from germline, CDR1 is MNHEY and CDR2 is SVGAGI. V was pared by 5 bases and J by 3 bases, with 10 bases of the junction left unmatched. CDR3 sequence: CASSPGTAGNYEQYF. CDR3 in DNA: TGTGCCAGCAGTCCCGGGACAGCCGGTAACTACGAGCAGTACTTC.

The rearrangement links TRBV27 to TRBJ1-1; 8 nucleotides match TRBD1. The CDR3 extends over 14 amino acids. The trim removed 3 bases at V and 4 bases at J, leaving 4 bases unmatched. The germline V gene encodes CDR1 MNHEY and CDR2 SMNVEV (reference sequence). The CDR3 DNA follows: TGTGCCAGCAGTTTTGACAGGGGTGTCACTGAAGCTTTCTTT. It codes for CASSFDRGVTEAFF.

The V and J genes are TRBV18 and TRBJ2-6, with 7 positions matching TRBD1. This CDR3 region has 18 residues. Trimming removed 1 base from V and 0 bases from J; junction bases left unmatched: 6. CDR1 is KGHSH, CDR2 LQKENI, per germline. The CDR3: CASSPRQGDSSGANVLTF. The CDR3 DNA sequence: TGTGCCAGCTCACCACGACAGGGCGATTCCTCTGGGGCCAACGTCCTGACTTTC.

The J gene is TRBJ2-3, the V gene TRBV11-2; 7 nucleotides match TRBD2. Trimming took 5 bases from V and 0 from J; bases not matched to a gene: 17. The CDR3 runs 19 residues. Germline values: CDR1 SGHAT, CDR2 FQNNGV. CDR3 sequence (DNA): TGTGCCAGCAGCCGCAAAGCGGGACTCACCCAGACTAGCACAGATACGCAGTATTTT. Protein: CASSRKAGLTQTSTDTQYF.

This chain uses TRBV14 with TRBJ1-1; possible D gene TRBD1, 5 bases. CDR1 SGHDN and CDR2 FVKESK come from the germline V gene. The V end was cut by 1 base, the J end by 3 bases, with 9 bases between. CDR3 length: 14 residues. DNA for the CDR3: TGTGCCAGCAGCCAAGCGGGGCTCTACACTGAAGCTTTCTTT. This translates into CASSQAGLYTEAFF.

A remark on this clone: Other DNA sequences within the sample encode an identical CDR3. Here the CDR3 DNA reads TGTGCCAGCAGCTTAGCGGGAGGGCCTGGGGATACGCAGTATTTT. Residues: CASSLAGGPGDTQYF. The chain employs TRBV7-2 and TRBJ2-3; TRBD2 matches at 7 bases. CDR3 size: 15 residues. CDR1 and CDR2 (germline): SGHTA, FQGNSA. With V trimmed by 0 bases and J by 6 bases, 6 bases remained unmatched. The full variable domain, with the rest looked up from reference TRBV7-2 and TRBJ2-3, is GAGVSQSPSNKVTEKGKDVELRCDPISGHTALYWYRQSLGQGLEFLIYFQGNSAPDKSGLPSDRFSAERTGGSVSTLTIQRTQQEDSAVYLCASSLAGGPGDTQYFGPGTRLTVL.

The genes are TRBV30 and TRBJ1-4; maybe TRBD1 (6 bases). The germline CDR1 and CDR2 sequences are GTSNPN and SVGIG (reference sequence). The CDR3 has 15 residues. Trimming shortened V by 2 bases and J by 7 bases, and 17 bases separated the two germline ends. The CDR3 bases are TGTGCCTGGAGTTTAACAGGGTCTGCAAGTGAAAAACTGTTTTTT. It is translated as CAWSLTGSASEKLFF.

V usage is TRBV11-2 and J usage is TRBJ1-6; no clear D gene. Germline CDR1 SGHAT, CDR2 FQNNGV. The V end was cut by 2 bases, the J end by 9 bases, with 11 bases between. This CDR3 spans 14 amino acids. The chain's CDR3 is CASSLFRIGSPLHF. CDR3 in DNA: TGTGCCAGCAGCTTATTCAGGATTGGTTCACCCCTCCACTTT.

The V call is TRBV10-3, the J call TRBJ2-7, with TRBD1 matching 9 bases. With V trimmed by 6 bases and J by 5 bases, 11 bases remained unmatched. The CDR3 extends over 15 amino acids. Germline assignment: CDR1 ENHRY and CDR2 SYGVKD. The CDR3 DNA follows: TGTGCCATCAGCTCTGAGGGACAGGGAGGCCACGAGCAGTACTTC. It is translated as CAISSEGQGGHEQYF.

This chain's CDR3 is CSVAQRLSYEQYF. CDR3 nucleotides: TGCAGCGTGGCCCAAAGGTTATCCTACGAGCAGTACTTC. The rearrangement links TRBV29-1 to TRBJ2-7; no clear D. The length of the CDR3 is 13 residues. With 6 bases removed from V and 1 base from J, the gap between germline ends came to 13 bases. The V gene's germline CDR1 is SQVTM and CDR2 ANQGSEA.